The rows below give T cell receptor beta chains drawn from one sample of a study of T-cell reconstitution after alpha-beta-depleted transplantation in children. TCRdb re-called the PCR reads with MiXCR, one entry per CDR3 protein. The repertoire includes hundreds of thousands of distinct CDR3 sequences, roughly 14% of them detected once, and around 4.5% sits in the top ten. Source: PBMCs, taken from the stem cell graft. These receptors all come from a human donor who donated a stem cell graft to a child with Fanconi anemia. CDR3s include the opening cysteine and the closing phenylalanine or tryptophan. D genes are given only for firm matches. Size tells how often a clone was seen (once, few, many) or the class of an expanded clone, and some rows leave it out.

.	TRBJ2-2	TRBV5-1	many	CASSRQTNTGELFF	TGCGCCAGCAGTCGACAAACTAACACCGGGGAGCTGTTTTTT
.	TRBJ1-5	TRBV3-1	.	CASSQVTNQPQHF	TGTGCCAGCAGCCAAGTCACCAATCAGCCCCAGCATTTT
.	TRBJ2-2	TRBV12-3/TRBV12-4	.	CASSLVSPNTGELFF	TGTGCCAGCAGTTTAGTCTCCCCGAACACCGGGGAGCTGTTTTTT
.	TRBJ2-3	TRBV27	few	CASSLLGGKDTQYF	TGTGCCAGCAGTTTATTGGGGGGTAAGGATACGCAGTATTTT
TRBD2	TRBJ2-1	TRBV4-2	.	CASSQARRGGSNEQFF	TGTGCCAGCAGCCAAGCCCGGCGGGGGGGTTCCAATGAGCAGTTCTTC
.	TRBJ2-3	TRBV9	few	CASSVGNSHTQYF	TGTGCCAGCAGCGTAGGGAACAGTCATACGCAGTATTTT
TRBD1	TRBJ2-1	TRBV6-1	many	CASSGTATYNEQFF	TGTGCCAGCAGCGGGACAGCAACCTACAATGAGCAGTTCTTC
TRBD2	TRBJ2-1	TRBV28	many	CASNIGAGGSNEQFF	TGTGCCAGCAACATAGGAGCGGGAGGATCCAATGAGCAGTTCTTC
TRBD1	TRBJ2-1	TRBV5-6	.	CASSLGTGGYEQFF	TGTGCCAGCAGCCTCGGGACAGGGGGCTATGAGCAGTTCTTC
.	TRBJ2-1	TRBV6-5	.	CASRKVNNEQFF	TGTGCCAGCAGGAAAGTTAACAATGAGCAGTTCTTC
.	TRBJ2-2	TRBV28	few	CASLPGQGGELFF	TGTGCCAGCCTTCCGGGACAAGGCGGGGAGCTGTTTTTT
.	TRBJ1-1	TRBV5-1	many	CASLKDTNTEAFF	TGCGCCAGCCTAAAGGACACGAACACTGAAGCTTTCTTT
TRBD1	TRBJ2-7	TRBV10-3	.	CANSGTGAYEQYF	TGTGCCAACTCCGGGACAGGGGCCTACGAGCAGTACTTC
TRBD2	TRBJ2-3	TRBV7-2	many	CASSWTSGNTDTQYF	TGTGCCAGCAGCTGGACTAGCGGAAACACAGATACGCAGTATTTT
TRBD1	TRBJ2-5	TRBV10-3	.	CAISDPGGQETQYF	TGTGCCATCAGTGATCCAGGGGGCCAAGAGACCCAGTACTTC
.	TRBJ2-1	TRBV27	few	CASSSGTEPYNEQFF	TGTGCCAGCAGTAGCGGGACAGAGCCTTACAATGAGCAGTTCTTC
.	TRBJ2-1	TRBV11-2	few	CASSLGAAGANEQFF	TGTGCCAGCAGCTTAGGGGCTGCAGGAGCTAATGAGCAGTTCTTC
.	TRBJ2-3	TRBV7-9	few	CVTGQGLTDTQYF	TGTGTGACCGGGCAGGGCCTCACAGATACGCAGTATTTT